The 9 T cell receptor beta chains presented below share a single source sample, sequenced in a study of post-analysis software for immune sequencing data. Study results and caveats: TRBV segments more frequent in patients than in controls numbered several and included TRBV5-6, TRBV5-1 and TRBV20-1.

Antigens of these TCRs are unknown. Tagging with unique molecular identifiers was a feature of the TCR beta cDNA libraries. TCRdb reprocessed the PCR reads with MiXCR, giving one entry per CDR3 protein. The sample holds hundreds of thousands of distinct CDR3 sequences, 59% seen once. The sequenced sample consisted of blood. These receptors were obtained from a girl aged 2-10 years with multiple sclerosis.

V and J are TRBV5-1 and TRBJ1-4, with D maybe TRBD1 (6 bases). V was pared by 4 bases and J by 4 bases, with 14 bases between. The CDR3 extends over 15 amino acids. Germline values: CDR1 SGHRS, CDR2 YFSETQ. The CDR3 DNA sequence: TGCGCCAGCAGCCTCCAGTCAGGGGATAATGAAAAACTGTTTTTT. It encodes CASSLQSGDNEKLFF.

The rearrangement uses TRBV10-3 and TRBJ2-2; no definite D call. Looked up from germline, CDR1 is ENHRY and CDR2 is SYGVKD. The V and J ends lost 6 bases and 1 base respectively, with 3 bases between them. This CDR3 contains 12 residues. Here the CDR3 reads CAISQNTGELFF. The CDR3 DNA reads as TGTGCCATCAGCCAGAACACCGGGGAGCTGTTTTTT.

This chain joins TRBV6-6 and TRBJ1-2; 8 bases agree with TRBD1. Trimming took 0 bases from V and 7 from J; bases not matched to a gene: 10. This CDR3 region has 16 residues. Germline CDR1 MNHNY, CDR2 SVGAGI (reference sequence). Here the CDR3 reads CASSYSSFQGARGYTF. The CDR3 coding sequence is TGTGCCAGCAGTTACTCGAGCTTCCAGGGGGCGCGTGGCTACACCTTC.

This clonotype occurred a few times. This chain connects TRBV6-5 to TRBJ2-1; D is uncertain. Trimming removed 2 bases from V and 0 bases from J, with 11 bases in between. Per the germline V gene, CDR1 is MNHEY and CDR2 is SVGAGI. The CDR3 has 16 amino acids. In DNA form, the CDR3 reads TGTGCCAGCAGTTACGGTAGTTTCAGCTCCTACAATGAGCAGTTCTTC. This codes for CASSYGSFSSYNEQFF.

CDR3 DNA: TGTGCCAGCAGTGACTCGATTGGGGGGGCGGCTCAGCAGTTCTTC. Translated: CASSDSIGGAAQQFF. The chain couples TRBV6-4 to TRBJ2-1, with TRBD2 as a possible D gene (7 bases). Between the trimmed V and J ends, which lost 0 bases and 11 bases, there was a span of 17 bases. Germline CDR1 is MRHNA and CDR2 is SNTAGT. The CDR3 length is 15 residues.

For the CDR3, the DNA is TGTGCCAGCAGCCGTGGGAGGCAACCTGGGGCCAACGTCCTGACTTTC. Translated: CASSRGRQPGANVLTF. This chain joins TRBV6-6 and TRBJ2-6; D possibly corresponds to TRBD2 (6 bases). V was trimmed by 6 bases and J by 2 bases, leaving 14 bases between them. Germline CDR1 reads MNHNY; CDR2 reads SVGAGI (reference sequence). The CDR3 extends over 16 amino acids.

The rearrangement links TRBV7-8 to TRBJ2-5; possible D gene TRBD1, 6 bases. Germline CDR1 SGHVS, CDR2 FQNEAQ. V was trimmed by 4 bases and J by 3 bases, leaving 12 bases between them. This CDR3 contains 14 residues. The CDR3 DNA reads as TGTGCCAGCAGCTACTACAGGGTTGAAGAGACCCAGTACTTC. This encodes CASSYYRVEETQYF.

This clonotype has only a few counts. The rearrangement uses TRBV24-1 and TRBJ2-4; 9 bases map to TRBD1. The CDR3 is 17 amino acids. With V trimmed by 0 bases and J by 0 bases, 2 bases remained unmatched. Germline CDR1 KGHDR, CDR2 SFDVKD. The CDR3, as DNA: TGTGCCACCAGTGATTTGACGGGACAGGGAGCCAAAAACATTCAGTACTTC. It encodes CATSDLTGQGAKNIQYF.

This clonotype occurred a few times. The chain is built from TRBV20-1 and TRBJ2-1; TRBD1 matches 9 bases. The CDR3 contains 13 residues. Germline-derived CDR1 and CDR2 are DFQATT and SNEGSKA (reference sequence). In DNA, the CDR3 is TGCAGGGAAGACAGGGGGGCCTACAATGAGCAGTTCTTC. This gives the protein CREDRGAYNEQFF.